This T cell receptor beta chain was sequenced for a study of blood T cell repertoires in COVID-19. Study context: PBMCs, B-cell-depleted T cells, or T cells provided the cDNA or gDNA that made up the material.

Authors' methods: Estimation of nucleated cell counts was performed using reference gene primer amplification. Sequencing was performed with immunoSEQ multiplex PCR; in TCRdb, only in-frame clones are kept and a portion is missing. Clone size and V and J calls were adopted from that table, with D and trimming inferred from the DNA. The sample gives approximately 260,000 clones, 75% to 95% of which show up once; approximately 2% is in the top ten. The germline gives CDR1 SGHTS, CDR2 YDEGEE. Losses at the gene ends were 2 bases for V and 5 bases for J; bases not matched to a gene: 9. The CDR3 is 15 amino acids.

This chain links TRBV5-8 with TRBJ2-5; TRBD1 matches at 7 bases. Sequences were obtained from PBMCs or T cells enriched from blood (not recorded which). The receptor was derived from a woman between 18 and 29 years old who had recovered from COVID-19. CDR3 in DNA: TGTGCCAGCAGCTTCGGGCAGGGGGACGGGGAGACCCAGTACTTC. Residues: CASSFGQGDGETQYF. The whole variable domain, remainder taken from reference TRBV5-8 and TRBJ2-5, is EAGVTQSPTHLIKTRGQQATLRCSPISGHTSVYWYQQALGLGLQFLLWYDEGEERNRGNFPPRFSGRQFPNYSSELNVNALELEDSALYLCASSFGQGDGETQYFGPGTRLLVL.